Listed below are T cell receptor beta chains from one sample, sequenced in a study of shared clonotypes between healthy human individuals. Sequencing was performed with immunoSEQ multiplex PCR; in TCRdb, only in-frame clones are kept and a portion is missing. The table has 2 million to 3 million clones, 80% to 95% seen once. The sample consisted of naive CD4+ T cells from PBMCs. The receptors were gathered from a man aged 18-30 years in good health. Some clones in this sample may be carry-over from other donors' samples. The CDR3 runs from the conserved cysteine through the conserved F or W. D genes are given only for firm matches. Expanded clones get a size class; other rows say once, few or many, or leave the size out.

>-|TRBV9|TRBJ2-2|-|20
TGTGCCAGCAGCGTAGACGGGCGGTCCGGGTCAAACGCGAACACCGGGGAGCTGTTTTTT
CASSVDGRSGSNANTGELFF
>-|TRBV7-9|TRBJ1-1|-|10
TGTGCCAGCAGCCTAGAGACTGCTTTCTTT
CASSLETAFF
>TRBD2|TRBV10-1|TRBJ2-7|-|14
TGCGCCAGCAGTGCTCTTCGGGAGGGGTACGAGCAGTACTTC
CASSALREGYEQYF
>TRBD1|TRBV11-3|TRBJ2-1|-|14
TGTGCCAGCAGCAAGGGTAACAGGGGGCATGAGCAGTTCTTC
CASSKGNRGHEQFF
>-|TRBV6-1|TRBJ1-2|once|13
TGTGCCAGCAGTGAAAGGGAAAACTATGGCTACACCTTC
CASSERENYGYTF
>TRBD1|TRBV5-4|TRBJ1-2|-|12
TGTGCCAGCAGCCCAAACAGGGGTAGCTACACCTTC
CASSPNRGSYTF
>-|TRBV5-1|TRBJ1-5|-|14
TGCGCCAGCAGCTCCGGGACGGGGGGTCAGCCCCAGCATTTT
CASSSGTGGQPQHF
>-|TRBV5-1|TRBJ2-5|-|14
TGCGCCAGCAGCTTCAGGACCTCGGCGGAGACCCAGTACTTC
CASSFRTSAETQYF
>TRBD2|TRBV7-9|TRBJ2-5|-|15
TGTGCCAGCAGCTTAGTCCCTAGCGGGAAGGAGACCCAGTACTTC
CASSLVPSGKETQYF
>-|TRBV28|TRBJ1-5|once|13
TGTGCCAGCAGTTTAAGTTACCATCAGCCCCAGCATTTT
CASSLSYHQPQHF
>-|TRBV7-9|TRBJ2-3|-|17
TGTGCCAGCAGCTTAAAGTCGGCGGATTTAAGCACAGATACGCAGTATTTT
CASSLKSADLSTDTQYF
>-|TRBV19|TRBJ1-1|once|13
TGTGCCAGTAGGCCCTCGCTGGGCACTGAAGCTTTCTTT
CASRPSLGTEAFF
>-|TRBV6-1|TRBJ2-7|-|14
TGTGCCAGCAGGGCCGAGGGACATTCCTACGAGCAGTACTTC
CASRAEGHSYEQYF
>TRBD2|TRBV30|TRBJ2-4|-|16
TGTGCCTGGAGCGGGCGGGGGACGGAAGCCAAAAACATTCAGTACTTC
CAWSGRGTEAKNIQYF
>-|TRBV4-2|TRBJ2-7|-|19
TGTGCCAGCAGCCAAGACGGGGGACGTAGCGCCCTAGGGGTCCGCGAGCAGTACTTC
CASSQDGGRSALGVREQYF
>TRBD1|TRBV30|TRBJ2-4|once|12
TGTGCCTGGAGTGGGACAGGGGAAATTCAGTACTTC
CAWSGTGEIQYF
>-|TRBV2|TRBJ1-2|-|14
TGTGCCAGCAGTGATGAAGGGCTTAGCTATGGCTACACCTTC
CASSDEGLSYGYTF
>-|TRBV6-1|TRBJ1-2|-|15
TGTGCCAGCAAGGCGGTGCTCGGAGGTAACTATGGCTACACCTTC
CASKAVLGGNYGYTF
>TRBD1|TRBV5-6|TRBJ1-5|-|16
TGTGCCAGCAGCTTGGGGGACAGGGGTGGCAATCAGCCCCAGCATTTT
CASSLGDRGGNQPQHF
>-|TRBV2|TRBJ2-2|-|15
TGTGCCAGCAGCCGGGGCCCCTCGAACACCGGGGAGCTGTTTTTT
CASSRGPSNTGELFF
>TRBD2|TRBV6-1|TRBJ2-7|-|15
TGTGCCAGCATCACCGGGACTACGGACTACTACGAGCAGTACTTC
CASITGTTDYYEQYF
>-|TRBV30|TRBJ2-7|-|13
TGTGCCTGGAGGGGGCAGGGGACCTACGAGCAGTACTTC
CAWRGQGTYEQYF
>-|TRBV21-1|TRBJ1-2|-|11
TGTGCCAGCAGCACTGAGACTGGCTACACCTTC
CASSTETGYTF
>-|TRBV6-6|TRBJ2-7|-|13
TGTGCCAGCAGTTACCGGGGCGGGGACGAGCAGTACTTC
CASSYRGGDEQYF
>-|TRBV6-5|TRBJ1-4|-|15
TGTGCCAGCAGTACAACAACGGGTACTAATGAAAAACTGTTTTTT
CASSTTTGTNEKLFF
>-|TRBV5-1|TRBJ2-3|-|14
TGCGCCAGCTTCAGGGGTACTAGCACAGATACGCAGTATTTT
CASFRGTSTDTQYF
>TRBD2|TRBV5-8|TRBJ2-1|-|14
TGTGCCAGCGGCCTAGCGGGAGGTTACAATGAGCAGTTCTTC
CASGLAGGYNEQFF
>TRBD1|TRBV5-8|TRBJ1-1|once|14
TGTGCCAGCAGCCCCGGACAGGTGAACACTGAAGCTTTCTTT
CASSPGQVNTEAFF
>-|TRBV6-5|TRBJ1-6|-|16
TGTGCCAGCAGTTCCCGGGGGGTTACATCTGATTCACCCCTCCACTTT
CASSSRGVTSDSPLHF
>-|TRBV18|TRBJ2-1|-|13
TGTGCCAGCTCGCAAGATTCCGGGACTGAGCAGTTCTTC
CASSQDSGTEQFF
>-|TRBV6-1|TRBJ2-1|-|14
TGTGCCAGCAGCAGCGGAGTCTCCTACAATGAGCAGTTCTTC
CASSSGVSYNEQFF
>-|TRBV7-3|TRBJ1-1|few|13
TGTGCCAGCAGCTCGGGGTACAACACTGAAGCTTTCTTT
CASSSGYNTEAFF
>-|TRBV9|TRBJ2-1|once|17
TGTGCCAGCAGCGCTGGGGGGCGGGAGAGCTCCTACAATGAGCAGTTCTTC
CASSAGGRESSYNEQFF
>-|TRBV7-6|TRBJ2-3|-|14
TGTGCCAGCCAGGGGCAGGTTAGCACAGATACGCAGTATTTT
CASQGQVSTDTQYF
>-|TRBV10-2|TRBJ1-1|-|15
TGCGCCAGCGTATTCCAAGGGGCGCTGAACACTGAAGCTTTCTTT
CASVFQGALNTEAFF
>TRBD1|TRBV7-2|TRBJ2-7|-|15
TGTGCCAGCAGCGGACAGGGGGGGAGGTCCTACGAGCAGTACTTC
CASSGQGGRSYEQYF
>-|TRBV5-4|TRBJ2-5|-|13
TGTGCCAGCAGCTTGGTGTCTGAAGAGACCCAGTACTTC
CASSLVSEETQYF
>-|TRBV11-2|TRBJ1-5|-|13
TGTGCCAGCAGCTTAGCGTTCAGGCAGCCCCAGCATTTT
CASSLAFRQPQHF
>-|TRBV5-1|TRBJ2-1|-|13
TGCGCCAGCAGCTCGGCCGGGACTCTCGAGCAGTTCTTC
CASSSAGTLEQFF
>-|TRBV28|TRBJ2-3|-|15
TGTGCCAGCAGTTTTACAGGGACCTTACCCCTGCCGCAGTATTTT
CASSFTGTLPLPQYF
>-|TRBV7-6|TRBJ1-3|once|14
TGTGCCAGCAGCTCCCCGAGCTCTGGAAACACCATATATTTT
CASSSPSSGNTIYF
>TRBD2|TRBV15|TRBJ2-5|-|17
TGTGCCACCAGCAGAGGGACTAGCGGGACGGGGAAAGAGACCCAGTACTTC
CATSRGTSGTGKETQYF
>TRBD1|TRBV18|TRBJ2-7|-|14
TGTGCCAGCTCACCAGGGACAGGTGACTACGAGCAGTACTTC
CASSPGTGDYEQYF
>TRBD2|TRBV5-4|TRBJ2-5|-|16
TGTGCCAGCAGAAAGGGACTAGCGGCGAACCAAGAGACCCAGTACTTC
CASRKGLAANQETQYF
>-|TRBV7-9|TRBJ2-2|few|12
TGTGCCAGCAGCCCCGGCACCGGGGAGCTGTTTTTT
CASSPGTGELFF
>TRBD1|TRBV10-3|TRBJ2-3|-|15
TGTGCCATCAGCACAGGGGGTACGGGTTCAGATACGCAGTATTTT
CAISTGGTGSDTQYF
>-|TRBV5-1|TRBJ1-2|-|13
TGCGCCAGCAGCACACAGGGAGACTATGGCTACACCTTC
CASSTQGDYGYTF
>TRBD1|TRBV19|TRBJ1-2|-|14
TGTGCCAGTAGTAGTGGGACAGGGAACTATGGCTACACCTTC
CASSSGTGNYGYTF
>-|TRBV15|TRBJ1-2|-|14
TGTGCCACCAGCAGAGATACCCAGAACTATGGCTACACCTTC
CATSRDTQNYGYTF
>TRBD2|TRBV5-1|TRBJ2-2|once|15
TGCGCCAGCAGCACCGGGACTAGCGGGCCCGGGGAGCTGTTTTTT
CASSTGTSGPGELFF
>-|TRBV28|TRBJ1-2|once|15
TGTGCCAGCAGTTCCCCCCGTGGGGCGAGCTATGGCTACACCTTC
CASSSPRGASYGYTF
>-|TRBV15|TRBJ1-2|-|14
TGTGCCACCAGCAACAGGGTCGCTAACTATGGCTACACCTTC
CATSNRVANYGYTF
>-|TRBV5-1|TRBJ2-1|-|13
TGCGCCAGCAGCGGTGGGGGTAACAATGAGCAGTTCTTC
CASSGGGNNEQFF
>TRBD2|TRBV7-9|TRBJ2-2|-|14
TGTGCCAGCAGTTTTTCCGGACTAGCCGGGGAGCTGTTTTTT
CASSFSGLAGELFF
>-|TRBV7-2|TRBJ2-7|-|15
TGTGCCAGCAGCGCTAGGAGGACGTCCACCTACGAGCAGTACTTC
CASSARRTSTYEQYF
>-|TRBV7-2|TRBJ2-7|-|13
TGTGCCAGCAGCCCCGAATCTGGAGACGAGCAGTACTTC
CASSPESGDEQYF
>-|TRBV11-3|TRBJ2-3|-|14
TGTGCCAGCAGCTTAGGCCTTAGCACAGATACGCAGTATTTT
CASSLGLSTDTQYF
>-|TRBV2|TRBJ2-1|-|13
TGTGCCAGCAGTGAAGGGTTTTACAATGAGCAGTTCTTC
CASSEGFYNEQFF
>TRBD2|TRBV5-1|TRBJ2-7|-|16
TGCGCCAGCAGCATCCTACTAGCGGGAGGGCCTGACGAGCAGTACTTC
CASSILLAGGPDEQYF
>-|TRBV10-3|TRBJ1-3|-|16
TGTGCCACACGGGCTCATAGGACACAAGACGGAAACACCATATATTTT
CATRAHRTQDGNTIYF